Following are 7 T cell receptor beta chains from one sample sequenced in a study of blood T cell repertoires in COVID-19. Assay: immunoSEQ multiplex PCR; the TCRdb copy retains only in-frame clones and omits some. The data hold 250,000 to 300,000 clones, with roughly nine tenths observed a single time. Material: PBMCs or T cells enriched from blood (not recorded which). These receptors were obtained from a human donor in a cohort exposed to, infected with or recovered from COVID-19 (not recorded which). The donor label of this sample is uncertain.

In this sample, this clone turned up once. This chain connects TRBV13 to TRBJ2-7; 16 bases line up with TRBD2. CDR3 length: 18 amino acids. Germline CDR1 is PRHDT and CDR2 is FYEKMQ (reference sequence). With V trimmed by 4 bases and J by 7 bases, 13 bases remained unmatched. The CDR3 coding sequence is TGTGCCAGCAGCTCCGGGACTAGCGGGGGGGGCTCCTACTGGGAGCAGTACTTC. This encodes CASSSGTSGGGSYWEQYF.

V usage is TRBV30 and J usage is TRBJ2-1; TRBD2 aligns across 14 bases. Germline CDR1 is GTSNPN and CDR2 is SVGIG (reference sequence). The CDR3 runs to 18 residues. V trimming: 2 bases; J trimming: 4 bases; junction bases outside the gene matches: 10. The CDR3 coding sequence is TGTGCCTGGAGTAAGACTAGCGGGGGGGCTCCACCTTACAATGAGCAGTTCTTC. It translates to CAWSKTSGGAPPYNEQFF.

The rearrangement joins TRBV3-1 (or the pseudogene TRBV3-2) to TRBJ2-5, with unresolved D. V gave up 6 bases and J gave up 1 base, with 3 bases separating them. The CDR3 has 11 residues. Germline V CDR1 and CDR2: LGHDT, YNNKEL (reference sequence). The CDR3: CASRLQETQYF. CDR3 in DNA: TGTGCCAGCAGACTCCAAGAGACCCAGTACTTC.

This chain links TRBV7-3 with TRBJ2-5; perhaps TRBD1 as D (6 bases). V was trimmed by 3 bases and J by 5 bases, leaving 10 bases between them. The CDR3 is 13 residues long. The germline V gene has CDR1 SGHTA and CDR2 FQGTGA. The CDR3 loop reads CASSFTGFETQYF. The CDR3 DNA sequence: TGTGCCAGCAGCTTTACAGGGTTTGAGACCCAGTACTTC. The full variable domain, completed using reference TRBV7-3 and TRBJ2-5, is GAGVSQTPSNKVTEKGKYVELRCDPISGHTALYWYRQSLGQGPEFLIYFQGTGAADDSGLPNDRFFAVRPEGSVSTLKIQRTERGDSAVYLCASSFTGFETQYFGPGTRLLVL.

J is TRBJ1-1 and V is TRBV6-5; D is perhaps TRBD1 (5 bases). Germline CDR1 and CDR2: MNHEY and SVGAGI. The V gene lost 6 bases and the J gene lost 1 base, with 12 bases spanning the gap. The CDR3 contains 14 residues. The CDR3 DNA reads as TGTGCCAGCAGCTCAACCGGACAGAACACTGAAGCTTTCTTT. Translated, it gives CASSSTGQNTEAFF.

The rearrangement joins TRBV5-4 to TRBJ2-7; TRBD1 agrees at 7 bases. Trimming at V came to 0 bases and at J to 6 bases, leaving 0 bases not matched to a gene. The CDR3 has 12 residues. CDR1 SGHNT and CDR2 YYREEE come from the germline V gene (reference sequence). This CDR3 is CASSLGDSEQYF. The DNA for the CDR3 is TGTGCCAGCAGCTTGGGGGACAGCGAGCAGTACTTC.

CDR3 residues: CASSVAGASEQFF. CDR3 nucleotides: TGTGCCAGCAGCGTAGCTGGGGCCTCCGAGCAGTTCTTC. V gene TRBV9 combines with J gene TRBJ2-1, with D possibly matching TRBD1 (5 bases). The germline V and J ends were trimmed by 0 bases and 10 bases, with 11 bases remaining between them. Germline V CDR1 and CDR2: SGDLS, YYNGEE. This CDR3 comprises 13 residues.